The rows below give T cell receptor beta chains drawn from one sample of a study of T cells in Graves' hyperthyroidism and ophthalmopathy. TCRdb fed the multiplex PCR reads into MiXCR, producing one record per CDR3 protein. The sample includes about 610,000 distinct CDR3 sequences, 16% seen only once; the top ten take approximately 3.5%. The specimen sequenced was blood. These receptors were obtained from a woman in her 40s with Graves' ophthalmopathy. CDR3s include the opening cysteine and the closing phenylalanine or tryptophan. The D gene is left open where the match is weak. Clone size is shown for a subset of rows, as once, few, many or a class of expanded clone.

d_gene | j_gene | v_gene | abundance | CDR3aa | CDR3nt
TRBD2 | TRBJ2-7 | TRBV3-1 | few | CASSQENLAGGYEQYF | TGTGCCAGCAGCCAAGAGAACTTAGCGGGAGGCTACGAGCAGTACTTC
TRBD1 | TRBJ2-5 | TRBV11-2 | many | CASRTGQGLETQYF | TGTGCCAGCAGGACGGGACAGGGTTTGGAGACCCAGTACTTC
TRBD2 | TRBJ2-1 | TRBV27 | many | CASSPVGAGGPYNEQFF | TGTGCCAGCAGTCCTGTGGGAGCGGGAGGACCCTACAATGAGCAGTTCTTC
TRBD2 | TRBJ2-3 | TRBV20-1 | many | CSARGLAGGVWADTQYF | TGCAGTGCTAGGGGACTAGCGGGGGGGGTTTGGGCAGATACGCAGTATTTT
TRBD1 | TRBJ2-7 | TRBV7-9 | many | CASSQSGQPHEQYF | TGTGCCAGCAGCCAATCGGGACAGCCCCACGAGCAGTACTTC
TRBD2 | TRBJ2-1 | TRBV10-3 | NA | CAISPGGSSYNEQFF | TGTGCCATCAGTCCGGGGGGGAGCTCCTACAATGAGCAGTTCTTC
TRBD2 | TRBJ2-3 | TRBV20-1 | many | CSAIGRGLAIDTQYF | TGCAGTGCTATAGGTCGGGGACTAGCGATAGATACGCAGTATTTT
TRBD2 | TRBJ2-1 | TRBV6-1 | many | CASSSGLAFNEQFF | TGTGCCAGCAGTTCGGGACTAGCCTTCAATGAGCAGTTCTTC
NA | TRBJ1-1 | TRBV2 | many | CASTWESEEAFF | TGTGCCAGCACGTGGGAGTCAGAGGAAGCTTTCTTT
NA | TRBJ2-5 | TRBV4-1 | NA | CASSQFTPGPQETQYF | TGCGCCAGCAGCCAATTCACTCCGGGACCACAAGAGACCCAGTACTTC
NA | TRBJ2-3 | TRBV2 | NA | CASSYDLRSRDTQYF | TGTGCCAGCAGTTACGACCTAAGGAGTAGAGATACGCAGTATTTT
NA | TRBJ1-2 | TRBV20-1 | many | CSAEGSNYGYTF | TGCAGTGCCGAGGGGTCTAACTATGGCTACACCTTC
NA | TRBJ2-3 | TRBV2 | few | CASRGPGRIFTDTQYF | TGTGCCAGCAGGGGACCCGGCCGGATCTTTACAGATACGCAGTATTTT
TRBD1 | TRBJ2-4 | TRBV18 | many | CASSPPNGQGASIQYF | TGTGCCAGCTCACCACCGAATGGACAGGGGGCAAGCATTCAGTACTTC
NA | TRBJ2-7 | TRBV11-2 | many | CASSLVRSAYEQYF | TGTGCCAGCAGCTTAGTACGTTCCGCCTACGAGCAGTACTTC
NA | TRBJ1-1 | TRBV10-3 | NA | CAITRDWENTEAFF | TGTGCCATCACCCGGGACTGGGAGAACACTGAAGCTTTCTTT
TRBD2 | TRBJ2-5 | TRBV20-1 | NA | CSASPSGRGETQYF | TGCAGTGCCAGCCCTAGCGGGAGAGGGGAGACCCAGTACTTC
NA | TRBJ2-5 | TRBV18 | many | CASSPPSLQGRKTQYF | TGTGCCAGCTCACCACCGTCGTTACAGGGACGAAAGACCCAGTACTTC
NA | TRBJ1-6 | TRBV28 | NA | CASSPLGVLHF | TGTGCCAGCAGTCCCCTGGGTGTCCTCCACTTT
TRBD2 | TRBJ2-7 | TRBV11-2 | many | CASSKGTSGSKYEQYF | TGTGCCAGCAGCAAAGGGACTAGCGGGAGTAAGTACGAGCAGTACTTC
NA | TRBJ2-3 | TRBV4-1 | few | CASSQGWTPTDTQYF | TGCGCCAGCAGCCAAGGTTGGACTCCCACAGATACGCAGTATTTT
NA | TRBJ2-7 | TRBV5-1 | NA | CASSLQGSAPPYEQYF | TGCGCCAGCAGCTTGCAGGGCTCCGCTCCACCCTACGAGCAGTACTTC
TRBD1 | TRBJ2-1 | TRBV20-1 | many | CSARKTSGQGDEQFF | TGCAGTGCTAGAAAAACCTCGGGACAGGGAGATGAGCAGTTCTTC
NA | TRBJ2-1 | TRBV5-5 | many | CASSLVRGAHNEQFF | TGTGCCAGCAGCTTGGTTCGCGGAGCCCACAATGAGCAGTTCTTC
NA | TRBJ2-2 | TRBV24-1 | NA | CATSVNRGLNTGELFF | TGTGCCACCAGTGTGAACAGGGGACTGAACACCGGGGAGCTGTTTTTT